The subject of this entry is one T cell receptor beta chain. The protocol was immunoSEQ multiplex PCR, while the TCRdb copy is restricted to in-frame clones and leaves out a portion. The sample has more than 85,000 clones, roughly 87% seen once. This sample stems from a study of OX40 agonist ivuxolimab in advanced cancers. The receptor was isolated from an adult with an advanced solid tumor such as melanoma, head and neck, liver or kidney cancer. The sequencing here drew on CD4+ or CD8+ T cells sorted from blood, taken in a trial of the OX40 agonist ivuxolimab.

CDR3 region: CASSFRTGGTNTGELFF. The DNA of the CDR3 is TGTGCCAGCAGCTTTCGCACGGGCGGAACGAACACCGGGGAGCTGTTTTTT. The chain joins TRBV7-9 to TRBJ2-2, with D unresolved. The ends were cut back, 3 bases at V and 0 bases at J, with 14 bases in the middle. The germline V gene has CDR1 SEHNR and CDR2 FQNEAQ (reference sequence). The CDR3 runs 17 residues.